These T cell receptor beta chains were read from a single sample in a study of preoperative IRX-2 immunotherapy in early breast cancer. Profiled with immunoSEQ multiplex PCR; TCRdb holds only in-frame clones, not every one. This table has about 34,000 clones, nearly 95% appearing once. This sample was gathered from a patient treated with IRX-2 immunotherapy. The origin of the receptors is a human donor with breast cancer. Each CDR3 is given without its conserved first and last residue. Expanded clones get a size class; other rows say once, few or many, or leave the size out.

v_gene	j_gene	abundance	CDR3aa
TRBV6-6	TRBJ2-3	-	ASSYGTMFDTQY
TRBV10-2	TRBJ2-3	-	ASSEMPTGGLADTQY
TRBV4-1	TRBJ2-7	-	ASSQKNGGVYEQY
TRBV6-5	TRBJ1-2	-	ASSTDWGHSGYT
TRBV11-3	TRBJ2-4	-	AMRSGGRWGPRAAKNIQY
TRBV5-8	TRBJ2-1	-	ASSSDSLNEQF
TRBV18	TRBJ1-1	once	ASSQGKGGNTEAF
TRBV28	TRBJ2-7	-	ASSFGTASYEQY
TRBV30	TRBJ2-7	-	AWSPPWGTPYEQY
TRBV6-1	TRBJ2-7	once	ASSEQGGRSYEQY
TRBV6-1	TRBJ1-2	-	ASSGVLLGGYGYT
TRBV9	TRBJ1-2	-	ASSLRDRGFGYT
TRBV6-1	TRBJ1-4	-	ASKIPRGNEKLF
TRBV5-5	TRBJ1-2	-	ASSRPVDGDYYGYT
TRBV5-8	TRBJ2-5	-	ASSLGGGVIQETQY
TRBV6-5	TRBJ2-5	-	ASKTSGAQETQY
TRBV7-9	TRBJ2-7	-	ASSLVGGYEQY
TRBV7-9	TRBJ1-1	-	ASSPREGTEAF
TRBV28	TRBJ2-2	-	ASSSGEAGELF
TRBV9	TRBJ2-2	-	ASSPQRTGSGELF
TRBV10-3	TRBJ2-2	-	AISVRGGAGELF
TRBV5-8	TRBJ2-2	-	ASSRPGLGNTGELF
TRBV5-8	TRBJ2-1	few	ASSQGGPYNEQF
TRBV5-4	TRBJ1-1	-	ASSLLQMNTEAF
TRBV5-1	TRBJ1-4	-	ASSLGSTGSEKLF